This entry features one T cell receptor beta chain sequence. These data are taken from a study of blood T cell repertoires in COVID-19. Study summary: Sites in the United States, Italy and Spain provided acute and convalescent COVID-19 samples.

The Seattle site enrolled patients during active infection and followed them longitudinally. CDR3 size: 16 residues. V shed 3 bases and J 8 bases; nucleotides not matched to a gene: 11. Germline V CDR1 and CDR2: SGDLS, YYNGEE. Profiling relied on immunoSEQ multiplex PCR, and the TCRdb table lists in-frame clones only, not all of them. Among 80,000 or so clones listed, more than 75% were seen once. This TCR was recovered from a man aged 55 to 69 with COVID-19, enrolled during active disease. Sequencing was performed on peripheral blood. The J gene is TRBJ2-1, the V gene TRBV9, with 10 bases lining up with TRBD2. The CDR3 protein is CASSAGSLAGVYEQFF. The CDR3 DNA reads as TGTGCCAGCAGCGCCGGATCGCTAGCGGGAGTCTATGAGCAGTTCTTC.